This entry lists 24 T cell receptor beta chains sequenced from one sample in a study of a mutant IDH1 vaccine in newly diagnosed glioma. Libraries were prepared by immunoSEQ multiplex PCR; TCRdb keeps only in-frame clonotypes and omits some of them. Of tens of thousands of clones listed, about three quarters are singletons. Time point described: baseline, week 1 (first vaccination visit). Treatment described: pre-vaccination baseline after standard-of-care therapy. The sample here was PBMCs, taken from a glioma patient treated with radiotherapy, temozolomide or both. These receptors all come from a woman between 40 and 50 years old with glioma.

The CDR3 nucleotides are TGTGCCAGCCGCCGACGACAGGGGGGTGGCTCTGGGGCCAACGTCCTGACTTTC. Translated: CASRRRQGGGSGANVLTF. The V call is TRBV19, the J call TRBJ2-6, with 9 bases that match TRBD1. This CDR3 is 18 amino acids long. Germline trimming cut 9 bases from V and 0 bases from J; bases unmatched to any gene: 12. CDR1 and CDR2 (germline): LNHDA, SQIVND (reference sequence).

V and J are TRBV19 and TRBJ1-3, with a weak D call TRBD1 (5 bases). This CDR3 is 17 amino acids long. Germline loops: CDR1 LNHDA, CDR2 SQIVND (reference sequence). Trimming took off 3 bases at V and 2 bases at J, with 17 bases between the two ends. CDR3 sequence (DNA): TGTGCCAGTAGTATGCAGGGCACGGCGGGCCCTGGAAACACCATATATTTT. Translated, it gives CASSMQGTAGPGNTIYF. The full variable domain, in which reference TRBV19 and TRBJ1-3 provide the parts outside the CDR3, is DGGITQSPKYLFRKEGQNVTLSCEQNLNHDAMYWYRQDPGQGLRLIYYSQIVNDFQKGDIAEGYSVSREKKESFPLTVTSAQKNPTAFYLCASSMQGTAGPGNTIYFGEGSWLTVV.

The genes are TRBV27 and TRBJ2-7; the D gene is possibly TRBD1 (6 bases). The CDR3 contains 13 residues. Germline V gives CDR1 MNHEY, CDR2 SMNVEV (reference sequence). V lost 3 bases, J lost 2 bases, and 8 bases lay in between. Written as DNA, the CDR3 is TGTGCCAGCAGTTTCGGACAGCCCTACGAGCAGTACTTC. It is translated as CASSFGQPYEQYF.

This rearrangement joins TRBV27 to TRBJ1-1; D possibly corresponds to TRBD1 (5 bases). In germline, CDR1 is MNHEY, CDR2 SMNVEV (reference sequence). The V end was cut by 3 bases, the J end by 4 bases, with 18 bases between. The CDR3 spans 16 residues. CDR3 DNA sequence: TGTGCCAGCAGTTTCAGCTCTGGAGGGGTTAGCACTGAAGCTTTCTTT. Its translation: CASSFSSGGVSTEAFF.

The CDR3 reads CASSTRDYTGELFF. The CDR3 DNA follows: TGTGCCAGCAGTACCCGGGACTACACCGGGGAGCTGTTTTTT. V is TRBV7-2 and J is TRBJ2-2; D may be TRBD2 (6 bases). Germline CDR1 reads SGHTA; CDR2 reads FQGNSA. The CDR3 is 14 residues long. The V and J ends lost 6 bases and 3 bases respectively, with 11 bases between them.

The chain joins TRBV19 to TRBJ1-1; D ambiguous. The length of the CDR3 is 13 residues. CDR1 is LNHDA and CDR2 is SQIVND in the germline V gene (reference sequence). The V and J ends lost 1 base and 9 bases respectively, with 12 bases between them. CDR3 DNA: TGTGCCAGTAGTATAGCTGGACGGGGTAAAGCTTTCTTT. It specifies CASSIAGRGKAFF.

J is TRBJ1-4 and V is TRBV19; 10 bases fit TRBD1. J gave up 2 bases and V 5 bases, and 14 bases lay outside the gene matches. Germline V gives CDR1 LNHDA, CDR2 SQIVND (reference sequence). The CDR3 spans 19 residues. Written as DNA, the CDR3 is TGTGCCAGTAGTCGCCGGGACAGGGGTCTCTCTGGCACTAATGAAAAACTGTTTTTT. This encodes CASSRRDRGLSGTNEKLFF.

The chain couples TRBV4-1 to TRBJ1-1; D perhaps matches TRBD1 (5 bases). Trimming stripped 0 bases from V and 11 bases from J, with 13 bases between. Germline CDR1 reads MGHRA; CDR2 reads YSYEKL. The CDR3 has 13 amino acids. The CDR3 reads CASSQDPGAGAFF. DNA of the CDR3: TGCGCCAGCAGCCAAGATCCCGGGGCCGGGGCTTTCTTT.

This clone has just a few counts. The J gene is TRBJ2-2, the V gene TRBV7-3; 9 nucleotides match TRBD2. Trimming at V came to 2 bases and at J to 7 bases, leaving 2 bases not matched to a gene. The CDR3 is made up of 14 amino acids. Per the germline V gene, CDR1 is SGHTA and CDR2 is FQGTGA. CDR3 amino acids: CASSLGTSSGELFF. The CDR3 DNA follows: TGTGCCAGCAGCTTAGGGACTAGCAGCGGGGAGCTGTTTTTT.

This chain joins TRBV9 and TRBJ1-5; D unresolved. Germline V gives CDR1 SGDLS, CDR2 YYNGEE. The CDR3 consists of 15 residues. V was cut by 4 bases and J by 1 base, with 12 bases left in between. Written as DNA, the CDR3 is TGTGCCAGCAGCCCCCTCGGCAGCAGCAATCAGCCCCAGCATTTT. It codes for CASSPLGSSNQPQHF. Using reference TRBV9 and TRBJ1-5 for the parts outside the CDR3, the full variable domain is DSGVTQTPKHLITATGQRVTLRCSPRSGDLSVYWYQQSLDQGLQFLIQYYNGEERAKGNILERFSAQQFPDLHSELNLSSLELGDSALYFCASSPLGSSNQPQHFGDGTRLSIL.

This clone was detected once. The chain employs TRBV10-3 and TRBJ2-2, with 7 bases matching TRBD1. Germline loops: CDR1 ENHRY, CDR2 SYGVKD. This CDR3 has 15 amino acids. Unmatched junction bases numbered 12, after V lost 8 bases and J lost 6 bases. The CDR3 spells CAIGSPDRVPGELFF. The CDR3 nucleotides are TGTGCCATCGGATCCCCCGACAGGGTGCCCGGGGAGCTGTTTTTT.

The rearrangement joins TRBV6-5 to TRBJ1-2; possibly TRBD1 for D (5 bases). The CDR3 is 16 amino acids. Per germline, CDR1 MNHEY and CDR2 SVGAGI. V lost 0 bases and J lost 0, with 11 bases in between. The CDR3 loop is CASSYSGRPPNYGYTF. DNA of the CDR3: TGTGCCAGCAGTTACTCGGGACGTCCGCCTAACTATGGCTACACCTTC.

This chain uses TRBV30 with TRBJ2-7; TRBD1 aligns across 9 bases. V shed 0 bases and J 5 bases; nucleotides not matched to a gene: 8. Looked up from germline, CDR1 is GTSNPN and CDR2 is SVGIG (reference sequence). This CDR3 is built from 15 residues. The CDR3 reads CAWSVGGTGWDEQYF. The CDR3 DNA reads as TGTGCCTGGAGTGTTGGGGGGACAGGGTGGGACGAGCAGTACTTC. Complete variable domain (other parts from reference TRBV30 and TRBJ2-7): SQTIHQWPATLVQPVGSPLSLECTVEGTSNPNLYWYRQAAGRGLQLLFYSVGIGQISSEVPQNLSASRPQDRQFILSSKKLLLSDSGFYLCAWSVGGTGWDEQYFGPGTRLTVT.

This clone has only a few counts. The V gene is TRBV5-1, the J gene TRBJ1-1; D is ambiguous. The CDR3 sequence is 12 residues long. The germline V gene encodes CDR1 SGHRS and CDR2 YFSETQ. V lost 3 bases to trimming and J lost 7 bases, with 10 bases between them. CDR3 sequence: CASSSLTGEAFF. The CDR3 coding sequence is TGCGCCAGCAGCTCCCTCACGGGTGAAGCTTTCTTT.

The chain has TRBV19 and TRBJ2-3; D possibly corresponds to TRBD2 (5 bases). Germline V gene sequence: CDR1 LNHDA, CDR2 SQIVND (reference sequence). This CDR3 spans 14 amino acids. The germline V and J ends were trimmed by 3 bases and 4 bases, with 11 bases remaining between them. The CDR3 spells CASSIHREPDTQYF. The CDR3 nucleotides are TGTGCCAGTAGTATTCACCGGGAACCAGATACGCAGTATTTT.

This chain connects TRBV9 to TRBJ2-3, with TRBD2 identical over 9 bases. Trimming took 0 bases from V and 5 from J; bases not matched to a gene: 10. The germline CDR1 and CDR2 sequences are SGDLS and YYNGEE. The CDR3 sequence is 17 residues long. CDR3 in amino acids: CASSVDSVAGERDTQYF. Written as DNA, the CDR3 is TGTGCCAGCAGCGTAGACTCGGTAGCGGGGGAGAGAGATACGCAGTATTTT.

This clone was detected a few times. J is TRBJ1-1 and V is TRBV4-1, with D unclear. The CDR3 is 13 residues long. Trimming shortened V by 0 bases and J by 7 bases, and 9 bases separated the two germline ends. CDR1 is MGHRA and CDR2 is YSYEKL in the germline V gene. CDR3: CASSQDREGEAFF. CDR3 DNA: TGCGCCAGCAGCCAAGATCGGGAGGGTGAAGCTTTCTTT.

The rearrangement uses TRBV7-9 and TRBJ1-1; D gene uncertain. V dropped 3 bases and J dropped 1 base, with 21 bases sitting between them. The CDR3 loop spans 18 amino acids. Germline CDR1 is SEHNR and CDR2 is FQNEAQ (reference sequence). The CDR3 region is CASSFRSGSQPGNTEAFF. The CDR3 DNA reads TGTGCCAGCAGCTTTCGGTCGGGCAGCCAGCCTGGGAACACTGAAGCTTTCTTT.

The chain joins TRBV2 to TRBJ2-7; the D gene could be TRBD1 or TRBD2 (5 bases each). The CDR3 is 15 amino acids. V was cut by 2 bases and J by 4 bases, with 15 bases left in between. In germline, CDR1 is SNHLY, CDR2 FYNNEI. This CDR3 is CASSETLGTVYEQYF. Here the CDR3 DNA reads TGTGCCAGCAGTGAAACGCTCGGGACGGTTTACGAGCAGTACTTC. Based on the CDR3 plus reference TRBV2 and TRBJ2-7, the full variable domain is EPEVTQTPSHQVTQMGQEVILRCVPISNHLYFYWYRQILGQKVEFLVSFYNNEISEKSEIFDDQFSVERPDGSNFTLKIRSTKLEDSAMYFCASSETLGTVYEQYFGPGTRLTVT.

The chain carries TRBV30 and TRBJ2-1; 12 bases agree with TRBD2. V shed 7 bases, J shed 4 bases, and the junction held 8 bases outside the gene matches. Germline CDR1 GTSNPN, CDR2 SVGIG (reference sequence). CDR3 length: 15 amino acids. This CDR3 is CAFRLAGVRYNEQFF. The CDR3 nucleotides are TGTGCCTTTAGACTAGCGGGGGTGAGGTACAATGAGCAGTTCTTC.

Worth noting for this clone: The junction does not match germline at one end; this may be a read error. This sequence joins TRBV7-7 and TRBJ2-7; the match to TRBD1 covers 7 bases. CDR1 is SSHAT and CDR2 is FNYEAQ in the germline V gene (reference sequence). The CDR3 covers 13 residues. In DNA form, the CDR3 reads TGTGCTAGCAGCCCATCGACAGGGTACGAGCAGTACTTC. Residues: CASSPSTGYEQYF.

The genes are TRBV30 and TRBJ2-2; 7 bases line up with TRBD2. Trimming cost V 2 bases and J 4 bases; bases outside gene matches: 7. The CDR3 sequence is 15 residues long. Per the germline V gene, CDR1 is GTSNPN and CDR2 is SVGIG (reference sequence). CDR3 nucleotides: TGTGCCTGGAGTCCGCCGGGACTACTCACCGGGGAGCTGTTTTTT. Its protein is CAWSPPGLLTGELFF.

The genes are TRBV2 and TRBJ1-6; tentative D call: TRBD1 (5 bases). This CDR3 is built from 15 residues. In germline, CDR1 is SNHLY, CDR2 FYNNEI. V was cut by 11 bases and J by 0 bases, with 14 bases left in between. CDR3 in amino acids: CASGAASSYNSPLHF. The CDR3 DNA reads TGTGCCTCCGGGGCAGCCAGCTCCTATAATTCACCCCTCCACTTT.

CDR3 nucleotides: TGCGCCAGCAGCGTTGGACAGACCCATTCCAATGAGCAGTTCTTC. It codes for CASSVGQTHSNEQFF. The V and J genes are TRBV5-1 and TRBJ2-1; maybe TRBD1 (6 bases). From germline, CDR1 is SGHRS and CDR2 YFSETQ. This CDR3 spans 15 amino acids. The germline V and J ends were trimmed by 4 bases and 6 bases, with 17 bases remaining between them.